This TCR beta chain was identified during a study of blood T cells in healthy people across ages. Germline V lookup: CDR1 SEHNR, CDR2 FQNEAQ (reference sequence). There are 15 residues in the CDR3. Trimming took 7 bases from V and 3 from J; bases not matched to a gene: 5. This clonotype was detected once. Through a sample-barcoded 5' primer and a J-beta primer mix, a second PCR was run for about 7 to 12 cycles. Using its own MiXCR run on the 5' RACE reads, TCRdb lists one record per CDR3 protein. Among over 700,000 distinct CDR3 sequences listed, roughly 25% were seen once. The data also belong to a second study, concerning T cells of mothers and their children.

Sequencing was done on a sample of blood. This receptor was taken from a boy aged 10-17 years in good health. The chain carries TRBV7-9 and TRBJ2-3, with 12 bases that match TRBD2. The CDR3, as DNA: TGTGCCAGCACGCTAGCGGGAGGGCCGACAGATACGCAGTATTTT. Translation gives CASTLAGGPTDTQYF.